The 18 T cell receptor beta chains in this list originate from one sample, sequenced in a study of Graves' ophthalmopathy and Graves' hyperthyroidism. Amplifying from RNA transcripts, the study obtained TCR beta CDR3 regions. First-round RT-PCR used HTBI primers; second-round multiplex PCR followed. TCRdb independently ran MiXCR on the multiplex PCR reads; one entry per CDR3 protein. The sample lists approximately 330,000 distinct CDR3 sequences; roughly 15% were seen once. Sequences were obtained from peripheral blood. The receptor source for this set is an adult man with Graves' ophthalmopathy.

At least ten counts were recorded for this clonotype. The chain is built from TRBV11-2 and TRBJ1-5; D remains unclear. Looked up from germline, CDR1 is SGHAT and CDR2 is FQNNGV. Deletions cut 5 bases from V and 7 bases from J, with 15 bases between. This CDR3 has 14 amino acids. This CDR3 reads CASSRGRAPQPQHF. The DNA for the CDR3 is TGTGCCAGCAGCCGAGGAAGGGCTCCGCAGCCCCAGCATTTT.

The V and J genes are TRBV3-1 and TRBJ2-2, with 9 bases lining up with TRBD2. V shed 2 bases and J 4 bases; nucleotides not matched to a gene: 5. The CDR3 is made up of 16 amino acids. Germline V gene lookup returns CDR1 LGHDT and CDR2 YNNKEL (reference sequence). Here the CDR3 DNA reads TGTGCCAGCAGCCAAAAACTAGCGGGCCGCACCGGGGAGCTGTTTTTT. Translating gives CASSQKLAGRTGELFF.

The sample holds many counts of this clonotype. The chain employs TRBV12-3 or TRBV12-4 and TRBJ1-5, with 7 bases aligning to TRBD1. Trimming removed 5 bases from V and 0 bases from J; junction bases left unmatched: 1. The CDR3 totals 14 residues. This CDR3 reads CASSGDSSNQPQHF. As DNA, the CDR3 is TGTGCCAGCAGTGGGGACAGTAGCAATCAGCCCCAGCATTTT.

This sequence joins TRBV6-1 and TRBJ1-1; D not resolved. The CDR3 totals 15 residues. Germline assignment: CDR1 MNHNS and CDR2 SASEGT. Trimming took off 2 bases at V and 1 base at J, with 11 bases between the two ends. The CDR3 region has the DNA TGTGCCAGCAGTGAATCGCAGACGGGGAACACTGAAGCTTTCTTT. Translation: CASSESQTGNTEAFF.

This clonotype was detected once. This chain uses TRBV25-1 with TRBJ1-5; a weak D match, TRBD1 (6 bases). Germline assignment: CDR1 MGHDK and CDR2 SYGVNS. The CDR3 runs 15 residues. Trimming removed 3 bases at V and 2 bases at J, with 11 bases between. The CDR3 reads CASSDRGAGNQPQHF. The CDR3 region has the DNA TGTGCCAGCAGTGATAGGGGGGCGGGCAATCAGCCCCAGCATTTT.

This clonotype was seen many times. J is TRBJ1-5 and V is TRBV19; 8 bases map to TRBD1. The length of the CDR3 is 16 residues. Per germline, CDR1 LNHDA and CDR2 SQIVND (reference sequence). V lost 5 bases and J lost 1; bases outside the gene matches: 7. The CDR3 reads CASSPRRDRSNQPQHF. The CDR3 DNA follows: TGTGCCAGTAGTCCAAGGCGGGACAGGAGCAATCAGCCCCAGCATTTT.

This clonotype was counted ten times or more. The chain joins TRBV9 to TRBJ2-7; 9 bases align to TRBD2. The CDR3 is 15 residues long. Germline values: CDR1 SGDLS, CDR2 YYNGEE. The J segment lost 2 bases and the V segment lost 1 base, leaving 4 bases of the junction unmatched. The CDR3 loop is CASSVNSGGTYEQYF. In nucleotides, the CDR3 is TGTGCCAGCAGCGTAAATAGCGGGGGAACCTACGAGCAGTACTTC. The full variable domain, rest sourced from reference TRBV9 and TRBJ2-7, is DSGVTQTPKHLITATGQRVTLRCSPRSGDLSVYWYQQSLDQGLQFLIQYYNGEERAKGNILERFSAQQFPDLHSELNLSSLELGDSALYFCASSVNSGGTYEQYFGPGTRLTVT.

This clonotype was counted ten times or more. This rearrangement joins TRBV9 to TRBJ2-7; TRBD2 matches 14 bases. Trimming cost V 4 bases and J 5 bases; bases outside gene matches: 14. Per germline, CDR1 SGDLS and CDR2 YYNGEE. This CDR3 contains 18 residues. CDR3 nucleotide sequence: TGTGCCAGCAGCCCTGGGACTAGCGGGAGAGCCGTTTTCGACGAGCAGTACTTC. Translation gives CASSPGTSGRAVFDEQYF.

Ten or more counts support this clonotype. This sequence joins TRBV7-2 and TRBJ2-7; 14 bases are shared with TRBD2. This CDR3 contains 15 residues. CDR1 is SGHTA and CDR2 is FQGNSA in the germline V gene. Trimming took 1 base from V and 6 from J; bases not matched to a gene: 2. CDR3 residues: CASSLVGLAGGEQYF. CDR3 in DNA: TGTGCCAGCAGCTTAGTCGGACTAGCGGGAGGCGAGCAGTACTTC.

In this sample, this clonotype turned up many times. The rearrangement links TRBV2 to TRBJ1-2, with 11 bases aligning to TRBD1. This CDR3 has 16 amino acids. V was pared by 6 bases and J by 4 bases, with 10 bases of the junction left unmatched. Germline V gene sequence: CDR1 SNHLY, CDR2 FYNNEI. CDR3 sequence: CASSAGTGGVRYGYTF. The CDR3 bases are TGTGCCAGCAGCGCCGGGACAGGGGGTGTCCGCTATGGCTACACCTTC.

This clonotype has a count of ten or more. The chain recombines TRBV6-5 with TRBJ2-7; D gene uncertain. V was clipped by 7 bases and J by 0 bases, with 16 bases between them. This CDR3 region has 15 residues. Germline CDR1 reads MNHEY; CDR2 reads SVGAGI. This chain's CDR3 is CASKILSKSSYEQYF. The CDR3 DNA sequence: TGTGCCAGCAAGATTCTATCAAAAAGCTCCTACGAGCAGTACTTC.

This clonotype was counted at least ten times. The CDR3 region is CASSVLGGEETQYF. In nucleotides, the CDR3 is TGTGCCAGCAGCGTTCTAGGGGGCGAAGAGACCCAGTACTTC. The gene calls are TRBV9 and TRBJ2-5; 7 bases line up with TRBD1. Germline loops: CDR1 SGDLS, CDR2 YYNGEE. The CDR3 is made up of 14 amino acids. The V gene end was trimmed by 2 bases and the J gene end by 3 bases; junction bases not matched to a gene: 4.

The rearrangement uses TRBV19 and TRBJ1-5, with TRBD1 as a possible D gene (6 bases). Looked up from germline, CDR1 is LNHDA and CDR2 is SQIVND (reference sequence). V lost 8 bases and J lost 4, with 15 bases in between. This CDR3 is built from 14 residues. The CDR3 here is CASGLGTFNQPQHF. The CDR3 nucleotides read TGTGCCAGTGGCCTCGGGACATTTAATCAGCCCCAGCATTTT.

This clonotype came up many times. The chain is built from TRBV29-1 and TRBJ1-1; D unclear. The CDR3 runs to 13 residues. V gave up 8 bases and J gave up 6 bases, with 19 bases separating them. Germline V gene sequence: CDR1 SQVTM, CDR2 ANQGSEA. CDR3: CSFSRRGNSEAFF. CDR3 in DNA: TGCAGCTTTTCCCGGCGGGGTAACTCTGAAGCTTTCTTT.

This clonotype was found many times. The CDR3 carries no conserved terminal phenylalanine or tryptophan, so it likely arises from a read error. The J gene is TRBJ1-6, the V gene TRBV7-9; 11 bases map to TRBD1. The CDR3 contains 18 residues. Germline V gene data show CDR1 as SEHNR and CDR2 as FQNEAQ (reference sequence). The J segment lost 9 bases and the V segment lost 5 bases, leaving 15 bases of the junction unmatched. The CDR3 sequence is CASSLQRLDRGRGSPLHL. The CDR3 bases are TGTGCCAGCAGCCTACAAAGGCTGGACAGGGGGCGAGGTTCACCCCTCCACCTT.

This clonotype was seen many times. The V call is TRBV12-3 or TRBV12-4, the J call TRBJ2-5; 10 positions match TRBD1. CDR3 length: 15 residues. V gave up 1 base and J gave up 7 bases; unmatched junction bases: 6. CDR3 sequence (DNA): TGTGCCAGCAGTTTAGTTCCCGGGACAGGGGCGACCCAGTACTTC. It translates to CASSLVPGTGATQYF.

This rearrangement joins TRBV29-1 to TRBJ2-7; D is possibly TRBD1 or TRBD2 (6 bases each). This CDR3 has 14 residues. V lost 4 bases, J lost 6 bases, and 19 bases lay in between. The V gene's germline CDR1 is SQVTM and CDR2 ANQGSEA. The CDR3 loop reads CSVGGDISRGEQYF. Here the CDR3 DNA reads TGCAGCGTTGGGGGGGACATTAGTCGTGGCGAGCAGTACTTC.

There are a few counts of this clonotype. The chain employs TRBV19 and TRBJ1-1; TRBD1 matches at 10 bases. CDR1 is LNHDA and CDR2 is SQIVND in the germline V gene (reference sequence). The CDR3 loop spans 17 amino acids. After removal of 4 bases from V and 4 bases from J, the junction contained 12 bases not matched to a gene. This chain's CDR3 is CASSTRTGGISSTEAFF. CDR3 sequence (DNA): TGTGCCAGTAGTACCCGGACAGGGGGGATCTCGAGCACTGAAGCTTTCTTT.